Below, one T cell receptor (beta chain) is given with its context. Its antigen is undetermined. Patients all relapsed after autologous stem cell transplantation, and there was variation in brentuximab vedotin exposure. These data originate in a study of PD-1 blockade in classical Hodgkin lymphoma. Study-level findings and limits: Complete responders' diversity at baseline resembled that of newly diagnosed patients.

Assay: immunoSEQ multiplex PCR; the TCRdb copy retains only in-frame clones and omits some. Of 75,000 to 100,000 clones in the sample, about four fifths are singletons; the top ten hold approximately 15%. This CDR3 has 15 residues. CDR1 and CDR2 from the germline V gene are LNHDA and SQIVND (reference sequence). V was shortened by 6 bases and J by 1 base, with 12 bases between the two germline ends. The sequence came from a human donor with classical Hodgkin lymphoma. The source was peripheral blood mononuclear cells (PBMCs), collected before the second cycle of nivolumab. The chain uses TRBV19 and TRBJ2-2; perhaps D is TRBD1 or TRBD2 (5 bases each). The CDR3 DNA is TGTGCCAGTAGATCCGGGACCTGGAACACCGGGGAGCTGTTTTTT. It translates to CASRSGTWNTGELFF. Variable domain in full (rest from reference TRBV19 and TRBJ2-2): DGGITQSPKYLFRKEGQNVTLSCEQNLNHDAMYWYRQDPGQGLRLIYYSQIVNDFQKGDIAEGYSVSREKKESFPLTVTSAQKNPTAFYLCASRSGTWNTGELFFGEGSRLTVL.